These 10 T cell receptor beta chains were all obtained from the same sample, sequenced in a study of blood T cell repertoires in COVID-19. Generated by immunoSEQ multiplex PCR, the TCRdb table keeps only in-frame clones and is missing some. The table lists 50,000 to 70,000 clones, more than 85% of them singletons. Specimen: peripheral blood. These receptors were collected from a man aged 60 to 75 with acute or convalescent COVID-19.

This rearrangement joins TRBV7-9 to TRBJ2-7, with D possibly TRBD2 on 6 matching bases. Germline-derived CDR1 and CDR2 are SEHNR and FQNEAQ (reference sequence). This CDR3 spans 13 amino acids. V dropped 6 bases and J dropped 2 bases, with 11 bases sitting between them. The CDR3 spells CASRAEGTYEQYF. The CDR3 DNA follows: TGTGCCAGCAGGGCGGAGGGAACCTACGAGCAGTACTTC.

The chain couples TRBV9 to TRBJ1-4; perhaps TRBD1 as D (6 bases). CDR1 and CDR2 (germline): SGDLS, YYNGEE. The CDR3 is 15 amino acids. Trimming pared 1 base from V and 6 bases from J, leaving 13 bases between. This chain's CDR3 is CASSVRGTIDEKLFF. The CDR3 region has the DNA TGTGCCAGCAGCGTAAGGGGGACGATCGATGAAAAACTGTTTTTT.

This sequence joins TRBV7-8 and TRBJ2-1; no clear D. The CDR3 is 12 amino acids. The V gene's germline CDR1 is SGHVS and CDR2 FQNEAQ. V shed 7 bases and J shed 10 bases, with 14 bases lying between them. Here the CDR3 reads CASTSDRAEQFF. The CDR3, as DNA: TGTGCCAGCACCTCTGACCGAGCGGAGCAGTTCTTC.

This clone was detected only once. The chain has TRBV5-3 and TRBJ1-1; 9 bases align to TRBD1. TRBV5-3 is reported as an ORF; its role is uncertain. V gave up 0 bases and J gave up 3 bases; unmatched junction bases: 3. The CDR3 spans 15 residues. This CDR3 is CARSLDRGLDTEAFF. CDR3 DNA: TGTGCCAGAAGCTTGGACAGGGGGCTAGACACTGAAGCTTTCTTT.

The chain uses TRBV29-1 and TRBJ2-7; a possible D gene is TRBD2 (6 bases). The V gene's germline CDR1 is SQVTM and CDR2 ANQGSEA. Trimming took off 6 bases at V and 2 bases at J, with 14 bases between the two ends. This CDR3 has 13 residues. CDR3 loop: CSVEGLGTYEQYF. CDR3 DNA: TGCAGCGTGGAGGGGCTGGGGACCTACGAGCAGTACTTC.

V gene TRBV9 combines with J gene TRBJ1-1; TRBD1 matches 8 bases. This CDR3 comprises 13 residues. Germline loops: CDR1 SGDLS, CDR2 YYNGEE. The V and J ends lost 4 bases and 5 bases, in that order; junction bases with no gene match: 4. CDR3 sequence reads: CASSPWTGTEAFF. The CDR3 DNA is TGTGCCAGCAGCCCCTGGACAGGGACTGAAGCTTTCTTT.

Only one count was recorded for this clone. The J gene is TRBJ1-6, the V gene TRBV11-2; a possible D gene is TRBD1 (6 bases). The CDR3 runs 17 residues. V was cut by 7 bases and J by 0 bases, with 16 bases left in between. Germline lookup yields CDR1 SGHAT and CDR2 FQNNGV. CDR3 sequence: CASTPWEGGSYNSPLHF. For the CDR3, the DNA is TGTGCCAGCACCCCCTGGGAGGGGGGCTCCTATAATTCACCCCTCCACTTT.

The chain uses TRBV28 and TRBJ1-2; D unresolved. V was pared by 8 bases and J by 1 base, with 5 bases between. The germline gives CDR1 MDHEN, CDR2 SYDVKM. The CDR3 has 11 residues. In DNA form, the CDR3 reads TGTGCCAGCGAGATTAACTATGGCTACACCTTC. Protein product: CASEINYGYTF.

This chain links TRBV30 with TRBJ1-4, with D unclear. Germline-derived CDR1 and CDR2 are GTSNPN and SVGIG (reference sequence). The V and J ends lost 2 bases and 4 bases respectively, with 8 bases between them. This CDR3 region has 13 residues. The CDR3 nucleotides read TGTGCCTGGAGTAATCTCAGTAATGAAAAACTGTTTTTT. It codes for CAWSNLSNEKLFF.

The genes are TRBV11-2 and TRBJ2-1; TRBD1 aligns across 7 bases. There are 15 residues in the CDR3. Trimming removed 2 bases from V and 2 bases from J; junction bases left unmatched: 3. Germline V lookup: CDR1 SGHAT, CDR2 FQNNGV. The CDR3 DNA sequence: TGTGCCAGCAGCTTAAGGGGGCAGGCCTACAATGAGCAGTTCTTC. As protein: CASSLRGQAYNEQFF.